Below, 8 T cell receptor beta chains from the same sample are listed, as sequenced in a study of blood T cell repertoires in COVID-19. Profiled with immunoSEQ multiplex PCR; TCRdb holds only in-frame clones, not every one. Of over 70,000 clones listed, roughly 76% are singletons. The sample comprised peripheral blood. These TCRs come from a man aged 70 or older with active or convalescent COVID-19.

A single count supports this clone. The chain carries TRBV7-7 and TRBJ1-6; TRBD1 is a possible D gene (5 bases). Germline assignment: CDR1 SSHAT and CDR2 FNYEAQ (reference sequence). This CDR3 spans 19 amino acids. V lost 0 bases and J 0 bases, leaving 15 bases between the germline ends. In nucleotides, the CDR3 is TGTGCCAGCAGCTTAGCGCTTACAGGAATTACCTCCTATAATTCACCCCTCCACTTT. Encoded protein: CASSLALTGITSYNSPLHF. Full variable domain (outside the CDR3, taken from reference TRBV7-7 and TRBJ1-6): GAGVSQSPRYKVTKRGQDVTLRCDPISSHATLYWYQQALGQGPEFLTYFNYEAQPDKSGLPSDRFSAERPEGSISTLTIQRTEQRDSAMYRCASSLALTGITSYNSPLHFGNGTRLTVT.

This chain connects TRBV18 to TRBJ2-7, with D maybe TRBD1 (6 bases). V was clipped by 3 bases and J by 6 bases, with 12 bases between them. The CDR3 totals 13 residues. Germline V lookup: CDR1 KGHSH, CDR2 LQKENI. The CDR3 reads CASSPARGSEQYF. CDR3 sequence (DNA): TGTGCCAGCTCACCGGCCAGGGGCTCCGAGCAGTACTTC.

The chain has TRBV5-8 and TRBJ1-2, with D perhaps TRBD1 (6 bases). The CDR3 length is 14 residues. V was trimmed by 0 bases and J by 7 bases, leaving 13 bases between them. Germline values: CDR1 SGHTS, CDR2 YDEGEE. CDR3 sequence: CASSLARTEFGYTF. In DNA form, the CDR3 reads TGTGCCAGCAGCTTGGCCAGGACAGAATTTGGCTACACCTTC. The full variable domain, rest sourced from reference TRBV5-8 and TRBJ1-2, is EAGVTQSPTHLIKTRGQQATLRCSPISGHTSVYWYQQALGLGLQFLLWYDEGEERNRGNFPPRFSGRQFPNYSSELNVNALELEDSALYLCASSLARTEFGYTFGSGTRLTVV.

V gene TRBV18 combines with J gene TRBJ2-3; D remains ambiguous. The germline V gene has CDR1 KGHSH and CDR2 LQKENI. The CDR3 is 11 residues long. The germline V and J ends were trimmed by 5 bases and 4 bases, with 4 bases remaining between them. CDR3 loop: CASSFADTQYF. CDR3 coding DNA: TGTGCCAGCTCATTCGCAGATACGCAGTATTTT. Filled out from reference TRBV18 and TRBJ2-3, the complete variable domain reads NAGVMQNPRHLVRRRGQEARLRCSPMKGHSHVYWYRQLPEEGLKFMVYLQKENIIDESGMPKERFSAEFPKEGPSILRIQQVVRGDSAAYFCASSFADTQYFGPGTRLTVL.

The chain carries TRBV11-2 and TRBJ1-4; possible D gene TRBD1, 5 bases. V was clipped by 5 bases and J by 3 bases, with 13 bases between them. The CDR3 runs 15 residues. Germline loops: CDR1 SGHAT, CDR2 FQNNGV. CDR3 loop: CASSPMGGSNEKLFF. DNA for the CDR3: TGTGCCAGCAGCCCCATGGGGGGGTCTAATGAAAAACTGTTTTTT.

V and J are TRBV24-1 and TRBJ1-5; TRBD1 agrees at 7 bases. The CDR3 is 14 amino acids. Per the germline V gene, CDR1 is KGHDR and CDR2 is SFDVKD. With 5 bases clipped from V and 6 bases from J, the junction kept 6 bases outside the gene matches. CDR3 loop: CATSVKGAGQPQHF. The DNA for the CDR3 is TGTGCCACCAGTGTCAAGGGGGCGGGTCAGCCCCAGCATTTT.

This chain joins TRBV6-6 and TRBJ2-2; no reliable D call. CDR1 is MNHNY, CDR2 SVGAGI, per germline (reference sequence). V gave up 4 bases and J gave up 7 bases, with 4 bases separating them. This CDR3 is built from 11 residues. CDR3 coding DNA: TGTGCCAGCAGTTCGGTCGGGGAGCTGTTTTTT. This codes for CASSSVGELFF.

This clone appeared a single time. V gene TRBV5-1 combines with J gene TRBJ1-3, with D possibly TRBD1 on 6 matching bases. The CDR3 spans 16 residues. With 0 bases removed from V and 2 bases from J, the gap between germline ends came to 12 bases. Germline V gene sequence: CDR1 SGHRS, CDR2 YFSETQ. DNA for the CDR3: TGCGCCAGCAGCTTGGTAGGGGGTCCGGCTGGAAACACCATATATTTT. Its translation is CASSLVGGPAGNTIYF.